Listed here is a single T cell receptor (beta chain). Antigen unknown. It was by 5' RACE with UMI labels that the TRB cDNA libraries were prepared. TCRdb re-analyzed the 5' RACE reads; it lists each CDR3 protein once, without DNA. The listing records about 6,700 distinct CDR3 sequences. CDR3 length equals 15 residues. The V gene's germline CDR1 is ENHRY and CDR2 SYGVKD. The sample belongs to a study of CXCR3-negative and CXCR3-positive naive CD8 T cells. Study observations and caveats: Whereas memory cells differed, naive CXCR3-negative and CXCR3-positive cells shared similar TRBV-TRBJ usage. The TRB CDR3s that CXCR3-positive naive cells carried were more hydrophobic than those of CXCR3-negative naive cells.

The sample was naive CXCR3+ CD8+ T cells from blood. Sample subset: CD45RO-CCR7+CD27+CD95- naive CD8+ T cells expressing CXCR3 (TNR3+). The TCR sequence derives from a human donor in good health. Some clones in this sample may be carry-over from other donors' samples. This chain connects TRBV10-3 to TRBJ2-7. CDR3 region: CAISDSRTVAYEQYF.